The next 17 T cell receptor beta chains were all read from a single sample in a study of blood T cell repertoires in COVID-19. Sequencing used immunoSEQ multiplex PCR; TCRdb keeps in-frame clones, though not all of them. The table has roughly 100,000 clones, about 86% seen once. Material: peripheral blood. The source of these receptors is a human donor in a cohort sampled during active COVID-19.

The chain carries TRBV2 and TRBJ2-4; tentative D call: TRBD1 (6 bases). The CDR3 spans 16 residues. Trimming removed 3 bases at V and 0 bases at J, with 12 bases between. In germline, CDR1 is SNHLY, CDR2 FYNNEI. CDR3 sequence (DNA): TGTGCCAGCAGTGACGGTGGGGGCCTAGCCAAAAACATTCAGTACTTC. Translation gives CASSDGGGLAKNIQYF.

The chain employs TRBV11-2 and TRBJ2-3; 13 bases line up with TRBD2. Trimming at V came to 1 base and at J to 1 base, leaving 2 bases not matched to a gene. The CDR3 consists of 17 residues. Germline loops: CDR1 SGHAT, CDR2 FQNNGV. In nucleotides, the CDR3 is TGTGCCAGCAGCTTAGGACTAGCGGGGGGTCGCACAGATACGCAGTATTTT. Amino acids: CASSLGLAGGRTDTQYF.

This chain connects TRBV28 to TRBJ1-5; D is perhaps TRBD1 (6 bases). Trimming took 4 bases from V and 0 from J, leaving 16 bases between them. CDR3 length equals 17 residues. From germline, CDR1 is MDHEN and CDR2 SYDVKM. The CDR3 DNA sequence: TGTGCCAGCAGTTCCTTAAAACAGGGTGTTAGCAATCAGCCCCAGCATTTT. This sequence encodes CASSSLKQGVSNQPQHF.

The chain joins TRBV4-2 to TRBJ2-3, with TRBD1 matching over 10 bases. This CDR3 is built from 17 residues. J was trimmed by 6 bases and V by 1 base; bases with no gene match: 10. From germline, CDR1 is LGHNA and CDR2 YNFKEQ. The CDR3: CASSQARRQGAMDTQYF. Here the CDR3 DNA reads TGTGCCAGCAGCCAAGCCCGGCGACAGGGGGCGATGGATACGCAGTATTTT.

V is TRBV2 and J is TRBJ1-4, with D maybe TRBD1 (5 bases). V was shortened by 8 bases and J by 0 bases, with 16 bases between the two germline ends. This CDR3 contains 16 residues. The germline gives CDR1 SNHLY, CDR2 FYNNEI. This CDR3 is CASHWGGGATNEKLFF. The CDR3, as DNA: TGTGCCAGCCATTGGGGGGGAGGTGCAACTAATGAAAAACTGTTTTTT. The full variable domain, rest sourced from reference TRBV2 and TRBJ1-4, is EPEVTQTPSHQVTQMGQEVILRCVPISNHLYFYWYRQILGQKVEFLVSFYNNEISEKSEIFDDQFSVERPDGSNFTLKIRSTKLEDSAMYFCASHWGGGATNEKLFFGSGTQLSVL.

This chain uses TRBV18 with TRBJ2-1; 13 bases are shared with TRBD2. The J segment lost 1 base and the V segment lost 8 bases, leaving 11 bases of the junction unmatched. The CDR3 has 18 amino acids. Germline V gene data show CDR1 as KGHSH and CDR2 as LQKENI. DNA of the CDR3: TGTGCCAGCGCGGGACTAGCGGGGCGCCCAGGATCCTACAATGAGCAGTTCTTC. The encoded protein is CASAGLAGRPGSYNEQFF.

V is TRBV5-1 and J is TRBJ1-1; D ambiguous. V was trimmed by 0 bases and J by 3 bases, leaving 6 bases between them. The CDR3 contains 13 residues. Germline CDR1 and CDR2: SGHRS and YFSETQ. The CDR3 here is CASSLGGDTEAFF. DNA of the CDR3: TGCGCCAGCAGCTTGGGCGGGGACACTGAAGCTTTCTTT.

This clone came up once. The gene calls are TRBV4-2 and TRBJ2-1, with 7 bases matching TRBD2. The CDR3 contains 17 residues. V shed 7 bases, J shed 9 bases, and the junction held 21 bases outside the gene matches. The germline V gene has CDR1 LGHNA and CDR2 YNFKEQ. The DNA for the CDR3 is TGTGCCAGCACCAAAGAGGCCCCAGGGAGGGGTGCCGTTGAGCAGTTCTTC. It specifies CASTKEAPGRGAVEQFF.

This chain connects TRBV12-3 or TRBV12-4 to TRBJ2-1; D gene ambiguous. The CDR3 length is 12 residues. V shed 8 bases and J shed 9 bases, with 14 bases lying between them. As DNA, the CDR3 is TGTGCCAGCCGGGTCCCACAAGGTGAGCAGTTCTTC. Protein: CASRVPQGEQFF.

This rearrangement joins TRBV12-3 or TRBV12-4 to TRBJ2-3; 8 nucleotides agree with TRBD2. The CDR3 loop spans 12 amino acids. Unmatched junction bases numbered 8, after V lost 3 bases and J lost 15 bases. The CDR3 here is CASSFPGGGLYF. The CDR3 DNA reads as TGTGCCAGCAGTTTCCCCGGGGGGGGCTTATATTTT.

The chain combines TRBV7-9 with TRBJ2-5, with a weak D call TRBD2 (6 bases). The CDR3 loop spans 15 amino acids. Trimming pared 5 bases from V and 5 bases from J, leaving 18 bases between. CDR1 is SEHNR, CDR2 FQNEAQ, per germline (reference sequence). The CDR3 DNA reads as TGTGCCAGCAGCCTCAACGGAGGGGCCGGGGAGACCCAGTACTTC. Translating gives CASSLNGGAGETQYF. Filled out from reference TRBV7-9 and TRBJ2-5, the complete variable domain reads DTGVSQNPRHKITKRGQNVTFRCDPISEHNRLYWYRQTLGQGPEFLTYFQNEAQLEKSRLLSDRFSAERPKGSFSTLEIQRTEQGDSAMYLCASSLNGGAGETQYFGPGTRLLVL.

The V gene is TRBV9, the J gene TRBJ2-3; D ambiguous. The V end was cut by 3 bases, the J end by 2 bases, with 4 bases between. The CDR3 covers 12 residues. Germline CDR1 is SGDLS and CDR2 is YYNGEE. The CDR3: CASSGYTDTQYF. CDR3 in DNA: TGTGCCAGCAGCGGTTACACAGATACGCAGTATTTT.

V gene TRBV6-4 combines with J gene TRBJ2-1; 9 positions agree with TRBD1. V was pared by 4 bases and J by 10 bases, with 11 bases of the junction left unmatched. Germline V gives CDR1 MRHNA, CDR2 SNTAGT. The CDR3 has 15 residues. The CDR3, as DNA: TGTGCCAGCAGTGCGACCGGGACAGGGAGGCGGGAGCAGTTCTTC. This sequence encodes CASSATGTGRREQFF.

V and J are TRBV2 and TRBJ1-4, with D maybe TRBD1 (5 bases). Germline V gene data show CDR1 as SNHLY and CDR2 as FYNNEI. Trimming left V 2 bases short and J 3 bases short, with 13 bases between. The CDR3 has 16 residues. The CDR3 nucleotides are TGTGCCAGCAGTGAAACCTGGCAGGGCGCTAATGAAAAACTGTTTTTT. Amino acids: CASSETWQGANEKLFF.

V is TRBV2 and J is TRBJ1-6; 9 bases agree with TRBD1. The CDR3 runs to 17 residues. V gave up 6 bases and J gave up 9 bases; unmatched junction bases: 15. Germline assignment: CDR1 SNHLY and CDR2 FYNNEI. The CDR3 region is CASSIIRTGARGSPLHF. CDR3 bases: TGTGCCAGCAGCATTATAAGGACAGGGGCGAGGGGTTCACCCCTCCACTTT.

The genes are TRBV27 and TRBJ2-5, with D unclear. Germline V gene lookup returns CDR1 MNHEY and CDR2 SMNVEV (reference sequence). V was cut by 3 bases and J by 4 bases, with 9 bases left in between. The CDR3 totals 13 residues. The CDR3 sequence is CASSFRVAETQYF. The CDR3 DNA reads TGTGCCAGCAGTTTCCGAGTAGCAGAGACCCAGTACTTC.

The chain employs TRBV2 and TRBJ1-1, with TRBD1 matching over 7 bases. The length of the CDR3 is 13 residues. CDR1 and CDR2 (germline): SNHLY, FYNNEI. After removal of 7 bases from V and 3 bases from J, the junction contained 5 bases not matched to a gene. The CDR3 loop reads CASKSQGYTEAFF. CDR3 sequence (DNA): TGTGCCAGCAAGTCACAGGGGTACACTGAAGCTTTCTTT.